This TCR beta chain was recovered during a study of PD-1 blockade in classical Hodgkin lymphoma. V was trimmed by 5 bases and J by 1 base, leaving 19 bases between them. CDR1 is SGHAT, CDR2 FQNNGV, per germline. The CDR3 runs 17 residues. The table came from immunoSEQ multiplex PCR; TCRdb's copy has only in-frame clones and leaves some out. The sample carries around 40,000 clones, about three quarters recorded once. The patients all showed relapse after autologous stem cell transplantation, while their brentuximab vedotin exposure varied. This clone showed up just a few times. The origin of this receptor is a human donor with classical Hodgkin lymphoma. V usage is TRBV11-2 and J usage is TRBJ2-3; D is possibly TRBD2 (6 bases). The source was peripheral blood mononuclear cells (PBMCs), collected at baseline. The CDR3 DNA reads TGTGCCAGCAGCCGAGGAGCGGGTTTTGGTCGCACAGATACGCAGTATTTT. It is translated as CASSRGAGFGRTDTQYF.